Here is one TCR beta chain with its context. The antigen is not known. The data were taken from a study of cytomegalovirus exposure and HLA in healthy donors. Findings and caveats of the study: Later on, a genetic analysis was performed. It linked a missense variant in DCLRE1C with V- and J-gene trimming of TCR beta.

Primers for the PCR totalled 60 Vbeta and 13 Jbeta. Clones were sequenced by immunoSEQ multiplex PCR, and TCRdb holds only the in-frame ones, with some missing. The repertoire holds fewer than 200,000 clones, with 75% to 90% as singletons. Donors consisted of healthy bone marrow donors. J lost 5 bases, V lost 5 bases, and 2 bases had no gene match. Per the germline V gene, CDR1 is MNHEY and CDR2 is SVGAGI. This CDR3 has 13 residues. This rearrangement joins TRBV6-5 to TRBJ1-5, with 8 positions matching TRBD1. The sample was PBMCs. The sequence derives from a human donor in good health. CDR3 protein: CASSDRGDQPQHF. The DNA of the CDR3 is TGTGCCAGCAGTGACAGGGGCGATCAGCCCCAGCATTTT.